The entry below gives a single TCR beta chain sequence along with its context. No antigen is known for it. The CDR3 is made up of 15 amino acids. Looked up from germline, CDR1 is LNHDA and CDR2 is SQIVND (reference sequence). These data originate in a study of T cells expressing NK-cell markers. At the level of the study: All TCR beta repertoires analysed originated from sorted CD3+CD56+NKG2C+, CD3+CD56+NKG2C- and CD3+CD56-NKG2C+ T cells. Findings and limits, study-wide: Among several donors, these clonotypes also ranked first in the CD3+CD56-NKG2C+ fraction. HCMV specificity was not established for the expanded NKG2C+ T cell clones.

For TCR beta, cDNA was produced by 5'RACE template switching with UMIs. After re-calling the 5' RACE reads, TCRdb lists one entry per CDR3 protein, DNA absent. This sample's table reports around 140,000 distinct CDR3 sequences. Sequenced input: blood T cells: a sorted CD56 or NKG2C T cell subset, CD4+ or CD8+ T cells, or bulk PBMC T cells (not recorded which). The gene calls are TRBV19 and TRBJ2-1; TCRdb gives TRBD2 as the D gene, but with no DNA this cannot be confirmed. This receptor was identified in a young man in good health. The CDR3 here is CASSITSVSYNEQFF.